Presented here are 31 T cell receptor beta chains from one specimen sequenced in a study of cytomegalovirus exposure and HLA in healthy donors. PCR involved 60 Vbeta and 13 Jbeta primers. TCRdb's copy holds only in-frame clones and misses some; the assay was immunoSEQ multiplex PCR. The top ten clones hold more than 0.25% of a sample with under 200,000 clones, 75% to 90% of them seen once. The sequencing input was PBMCs. The receptor set was obtained from a woman in her twenties or thirties in good health and CMV-seronegative.

The DNA for the CDR3 is TGTGCCAGCAGCCAACGCGGTATAGGGAGCTCGGGCCAGGTGCAGTACTTC. It encodes CASSQRGIGSSGQVQYF. J is TRBJ2-7 and V is TRBV11-1; TRBD2 might be the D (5 bases). V was cut by 5 bases and J by 9 bases, with 29 bases left in between. CDR1 SGHAT and CDR2 FQDESV come from the germline V gene (reference sequence). The CDR3 is made up of 17 amino acids.

This clone was recorded only once. This chain joins TRBV10-1 and TRBJ2-7, with D perhaps matching TRBD2 (5 bases). Trimming stripped 2 bases from V and 4 bases from J, with 9 bases between. CDR3 length: 13 amino acids. CDR1 and CDR2 from the germline V gene are WNHNN and SYGVQD (reference sequence). The chain's CDR3 is CASSERAGYEQYF. CDR3 in DNA: TGCGCCAGCAGTGAGAGGGCGGGTTACGAGCAGTACTTC.

This clone was seen only once. The rearrangement links TRBV6-5 to TRBJ2-7, with D possibly TRBD2 on 5 matching bases. The CDR3 has 14 residues. Trimming cost V 6 bases and J 1 base, with 13 bases left between them. CDR1 is MNHEY and CDR2 is SVGAGI in the germline V gene. CDR3 sequence reads: CASSQPSGSYEQYF. The CDR3 region has the DNA TGTGCCAGCAGCCAACCAAGCGGTTCCTACGAGCAGTACTTC.

The rearrangement joins TRBV7-9 to TRBJ1-1, with a possible D match to TRBD1 (5 bases). V lost 5 bases to trimming and J lost 8 bases, with 12 bases between them. Germline V gives CDR1 SEHNR, CDR2 FQNEAQ (reference sequence). There are 12 residues in the CDR3. The chain's CDR3 is CASSVSGAEAFF. The CDR3, as DNA: TGTGCCAGCAGCGTATCTGGGGCGGAAGCTTTCTTT.

The gene calls are TRBV19 and TRBJ1-5; D is possibly TRBD1 (5 bases). V lost 2 bases and J 6 bases, leaving 14 bases between the germline ends. Germline CDR1 is LNHDA and CDR2 is SQIVND (reference sequence). The CDR3 loop spans 15 amino acids. CDR3 DNA: TGTGCCAGTAGTATACAGGGCCAGGGAAGTCAGCCCCAGCATTTT. It is translated as CASSIQGQGSQPQHF.

J is TRBJ2-3 and V is TRBV6-6; 7 nucleotides align to TRBD2. With V trimmed by 6 bases and J by 0 bases, 6 bases remained unmatched. The CDR3 has 15 residues. Germline CDR1 MNHNY, CDR2 SVGAGI (reference sequence). The CDR3 loop is CASRRLADSTDTQYF. As DNA, the CDR3 is TGTGCCAGCAGACGTCTAGCGGACAGCACAGATACGCAGTATTTT.

The V call is TRBV10-3, the J call TRBJ2-7, with 8 bases aligning to TRBD2. The CDR3 has 17 residues. V lost 0 bases, J lost 0 bases, and 7 bases stayed unmatched. Germline CDR1 ENHRY, CDR2 SYGVKD. The CDR3 spells CAISESLAGPSSYEQYF. CDR3 coding DNA: TGTGCCATCAGTGAGTCCTTAGCGGGGCCATCCTCCTACGAGCAGTACTTC.

The chain is built from TRBV6-1 and TRBJ2-7, with D possibly TRBD1 on 5 matching bases. Germline V CDR1 and CDR2: MNHNS, SASEGT. The CDR3 extends over 13 amino acids. The V gene lost 7 bases and the J gene lost 1 base, with 11 bases spanning the gap. The CDR3 loop reads CASTPTVSYEQYF. The CDR3 DNA sequence: TGTGCCAGCACTCCGACAGTATCCTACGAGCAGTACTTC.

This clone was seen a few times. The J gene is TRBJ1-3, the V gene TRBV28, with TRBD1 identical over 9 bases. Germline V CDR1 and CDR2: MDHEN, SYDVKM. V was pared by 4 bases and J by 0 bases, with 7 bases of the junction left unmatched. The CDR3 loop spans 17 amino acids. The chain's CDR3 is CASSYRTGAISGNTIYF. The CDR3 DNA reads as TGTGCCAGCAGTTATCGGACAGGGGCCATCTCTGGAAACACCATATATTTT.

In its sample, this clone was seen a few times. This chain joins TRBV28 and TRBJ2-1, with D tentatively TRBD1 (5 bases). CDR1 is MDHEN and CDR2 is SYDVKM in the germline V gene. This CDR3 region has 13 residues. The V gene lost 0 bases and the J gene lost 8 bases, with 8 bases spanning the gap. This chain's CDR3 is CASSLWDKDEQFF. The CDR3, as DNA: TGTGCCAGCAGTTTATGGGACAAGGATGAGCAGTTCTTC. Complete variable domain (other parts from reference TRBV28 and TRBJ2-1): DVKVTQSSRYLVKRTGEKVFLECVQDMDHENMFWYRQDPGLGLRLIYFSYDVKMKEKGDIPEGYSVSREKKERFSLILESASTNQTSMYLCASSLWDKDEQFFGPGTRLTVL.

The chain carries TRBV10-3 and TRBJ2-7; D perhaps matches TRBD2 (5 bases). Germline V gene lookup returns CDR1 ENHRY and CDR2 SYGVKD. V was shortened by 5 bases and J by 2 bases, with 10 bases between the two germline ends. The CDR3 sequence is 13 residues long. The CDR3 bases are TGTGCCATCAGTTCGGACTTTCCCTACGAGCAGTACTTC. Translation: CAISSDFPYEQYF.

The rearrangement joins TRBV27 to TRBJ2-7; the match to TRBD2 covers 10 bases. V lost 4 bases, J lost 2 bases, and 2 bases stayed unmatched. Germline-derived CDR1 and CDR2 are MNHEY and SMNVEV (reference sequence). This CDR3 has 14 residues. The CDR3 protein is CASSWTSGPYEQYF. CDR3 nucleotide sequence: TGTGCCAGCAGTTGGACTAGCGGCCCCTACGAGCAGTACTTC.

The chain recombines TRBV28 with TRBJ2-1; TRBD2 matches 7 bases. This CDR3 spans 16 amino acids. Germline V gene lookup returns CDR1 MDHEN and CDR2 SYDVKM. The J segment lost 4 bases and the V segment lost 3 bases, leaving 9 bases of the junction unmatched. The CDR3 spells CASSFRLAPTYNEQFF. CDR3 DNA: TGTGCCAGCAGTTTCCGACTAGCACCCACTTACAATGAGCAGTTCTTC.

CDR3 in DNA: TGTGCCAGCAGCTCCCGGACAGGGGCGGCTCTGTGGGAGCAGTTCTTC. This sequence encodes CASSSRTGAALWEQFF. V usage is TRBV7-2 and J usage is TRBJ2-1; TRBD1 agrees at 9 bases. Germline values: CDR1 SGHTA, CDR2 FQGNSA. V trimming: 4 bases; J trimming: 10 bases; junction bases outside the gene matches: 14. The CDR3 is made up of 16 amino acids.

This rearrangement joins TRBV5-1 to TRBJ2-3; 8 nucleotides align to TRBD2. This CDR3 comprises 14 residues. J was trimmed by 2 bases and V by 3 bases; bases with no gene match: 2. The germline gives CDR1 SGHRS, CDR2 YFSETQ. For the CDR3, the DNA is TGCGCCAGCAGCTATAGCGGGACCACAGATACGCAGTATTTT. Amino acid sequence: CASSYSGTTDTQYF. The whole variable domain, remainder taken from reference TRBV5-1 and TRBJ2-3, is KAGVTQTPRYLIKTRGQQVTLSCSPISGHRSVSWYQQTPGQGLQFLFEYFSETQRNKGNFPGRFSGRQFSNSRSEMNVSTLELGDSALYLCASSYSGTTDTQYFGPGTRLTVL.

Comment on this clone: Distinct nucleotide sequences in the sample also encode this CDR3. The chain employs TRBV6-5 and TRBJ1-1; tentatively, D is TRBD1 (5 bases). The CDR3 sequence is 13 residues long. V lost 2 bases to trimming and J lost 3 bases, with 7 bases between them. The germline V gene has CDR1 MNHEY and CDR2 SVGAGI. In nucleotides, the CDR3 is TGTGCCAGCAGTTACGGGGCTCACACTGAAGCTTTCTTT. It translates to CASSYGAHTEAFF.

V usage is TRBV25-1 and J usage is TRBJ1-4; the D gene is possibly TRBD1 (6 bases). Germline CDR1 MGHDK, CDR2 SYGVNS. This CDR3 is 14 amino acids long. The V end lost 5 bases, the J end lost 0 bases, and 7 bases lay between the germline ends. CDR3 loop: CASSKGATNEKLFF. The CDR3 nucleotides are TGTGCCAGCAGTAAGGGGGCAACTAATGAAAAACTGTTTTTT.

The V gene is TRBV10-3, the J gene TRBJ2-7, with D possibly TRBD1 on 6 matching bases. Trimming shortened V by 11 bases and J by 7 bases, and 21 bases separated the two germline ends. The CDR3 extends over 13 amino acids. CDR1 and CDR2 (germline): ENHRY, SYGVKD. The DNA for the CDR3 is TGTGCCGCCTCGGACAGCATCGTTTTGGAGCAGTACTTC. Translated, it gives CAASDSIVLEQYF.

The CDR3 reads CASSDNSYEQYF. Here the CDR3 DNA reads TGCGCCAGCAGTGATAACTCCTACGAGCAGTACTTC. This rearrangement joins TRBV10-1 to TRBJ2-7; no definite D call. Between the trimmed V and J ends, which lost 3 bases and 0 bases, there was a span of 3 bases. This CDR3 spans 12 amino acids. Germline CDR1 reads WNHNN; CDR2 reads SYGVQD (reference sequence).

The J gene is TRBJ1-1, the V gene TRBV19; 9 nucleotides line up with TRBD1. Germline assignment: CDR1 LNHDA and CDR2 SQIVND (reference sequence). This CDR3 spans 13 amino acids. V shed 8 bases, J shed 6 bases, and the junction held 7 bases outside the gene matches. CDR3 residues: CASSWDRESEAFF. Written as DNA, the CDR3 is TGTGCCAGTTCTTGGGACAGGGAATCTGAAGCTTTCTTT.

This sequence joins TRBV4-1 and TRBJ2-5; D is ambiguous. The CDR3 consists of 15 residues. Looked up from germline, CDR1 is MGHRA and CDR2 is YSYEKL. V lost 1 base and J lost 0, with 9 bases in between. The CDR3, as DNA: TGCGCCAGCAGCCAAGTGTTCCGGGACCAAGAGACCCAGTACTTC. It translates to CASSQVFRDQETQYF.

This chain connects TRBV7-8 to TRBJ1-1, with TRBD1 as a possible D gene (5 bases). Germline assignment: CDR1 SGHVS and CDR2 FQNEAQ. Trimming took off 0 bases at V and 6 bases at J, with 14 bases between the two ends. CDR3 size: 15 residues. For the CDR3, the DNA is TGTGCCAGCAGCTTAGCTTCTCGTATAGGGGCTGAAGCTTTCTTT. Translated, it gives CASSLASRIGAEAFF.

The rearrangement uses TRBV29-1 and TRBJ2-1; 9 nucleotides match TRBD2. The ends lost 6 bases at V and 3 bases at J; junction bases unmatched: 9. From germline, CDR1 is SQVTM and CDR2 ANQGSEA. CDR3 size: 15 residues. The CDR3 coding sequence is TGCAGCGTGAGTAGCGGGAGTTCCCGCTACAATGAGCAGTTCTTC. Translating it yields CSVSSGSSRYNEQFF.

V is TRBV2 and J is TRBJ2-5; D is ambiguous. The CDR3 has 13 amino acids. V gave up 4 bases and J gave up 3 bases, with 9 bases separating them. Germline-derived CDR1 and CDR2 are SNHLY and FYNNEI. The CDR3 loop reads CASSAETKETQYF. The CDR3 DNA is TGTGCCAGCAGTGCAGAAACCAAAGAGACCCAGTACTTC.

This clone was seen only a few times. The chain joins TRBV6-1 to TRBJ1-6; possibly TRBD1 for D (5 bases). Trimming took off 3 bases at V and 9 bases at J, with 12 bases between the two ends. The length of the CDR3 is 14 residues. CDR1 MNHNS and CDR2 SASEGT come from the germline V gene. In nucleotides, the CDR3 is TGTGCCAGCAGTGAGGGACTGAATGTTTCACCCCTCCACTTT. Amino acid sequence: CASSEGLNVSPLHF.

The chain links TRBV2 to TRBJ2-1, with 14 nucleotides matching TRBD2. The ends lost 7 bases at V and 6 bases at J; junction bases unmatched: 2. Looked up from germline, CDR1 is SNHLY and CDR2 is FYNNEI. CDR3 length: 14 residues. The chain's CDR3 is CASTGTSGGNEQFF. CDR3 DNA sequence: TGTGCCAGCACGGGGACTAGCGGGGGCAATGAGCAGTTCTTC.

The rearrangement joins TRBV7-3 to TRBJ2-5; 9 nucleotides match TRBD1. Gene TRBJ2-7 matches the end of the DNA better, so the J call may be wrong. The CDR3 runs to 13 residues. CDR1 is SGHTA, CDR2 FQGTGA, per germline. CDR3 region: CASSSGQGNEQYF. Written as DNA, the CDR3 is TGTGCCAGCAGCTCCGGACAGGGGAACGAGCAGTACTTC.

The rearrangement joins TRBV5-1 to TRBJ1-4, with 7 bases that match TRBD1. The CDR3 extends over 14 amino acids. The V and J ends lost 0 bases and 6 bases, in that order; junction bases with no gene match: 2. The V gene's germline CDR1 is SGHRS and CDR2 YFSETQ. The CDR3 loop is CASSLDRGHEKLFF. CDR3 DNA sequence: TGCGCCAGCAGCTTGGATAGGGGGCATGAAAAACTGTTTTTT. Variable domain in full (rest from reference TRBV5-1 and TRBJ1-4): KAGVTQTPRYLIKTRGQQVTLSCSPISGHRSVSWYQQTPGQGLQFLFEYFSETQRNKGNFPGRFSGRQFSNSRSEMNVSTLELGDSALYLCASSLDRGHEKLFFGSGTQLSVL.

The genes are TRBV4-1 and TRBJ2-3, with 8 bases that match TRBD2. The CDR3 spans 16 residues. From germline, CDR1 is MGHRA and CDR2 YSYEKL. V lost 2 bases and J lost 2; bases outside the gene matches: 6. CDR3 DNA sequence: TGCGCCAGCAGCCAACTATTAGCGGGGTACACAGATACGCAGTATTTT. Amino acid sequence: CASSQLLAGYTDTQYF.

The V and J genes are TRBV28 and TRBJ2-1, with TRBD2 matching over 8 bases. J gave up 6 bases and V 3 bases, and 10 bases lay outside the gene matches. This CDR3 is 16 amino acids long. Per the germline V gene, CDR1 is MDHEN and CDR2 is SYDVKM. For the CDR3, the DNA is TGTGCCAGCAGTTTCGAGGGGACTAGTGTCGGCAATGAGCAGTTCTTC. As protein: CASSFEGTSVGNEQFF.

The chain has TRBV5-1 and TRBJ1-4; no reliable D call. Germline CDR1 SGHRS, CDR2 YFSETQ. The CDR3 is 13 residues long. Trimming stripped 1 base from V and 8 bases from J, with 9 bases between. CDR3: CASSLTGAEKLFF. CDR3 DNA: TGCGCCAGCAGCTTGACGGGTGCGGAAAAACTGTTTTTT. The full variable domain, rest sourced from reference TRBV5-1 and TRBJ1-4, is KAGVTQTPRYLIKTRGQQVTLSCSPISGHRSVSWYQQTPGQGLQFLFEYFSETQRNKGNFPGRFSGRQFSNSRSEMNVSTLELGDSALYLCASSLTGAEKLFFGSGTQLSVL.